The T cell receptor (beta chain) described here comes from a study of blood T cell repertoires in COVID-19. Overall study context: Both acute and convalescent COVID-19 samples were obtained from the United States, Italy and Spain.

V lost 5 bases to trimming and J lost 6 bases; unmatched junction nucleotides: 12. Germline V gene sequence: CDR1 SEHNR, CDR2 FQNEAQ (reference sequence). The CDR3 extends over 16 amino acids. Using immunoSEQ multiplex PCR, the repertoire was profiled, and TCRdb retains in-frame clones only, with some absent. The sample has roughly 220,000 clones, around 82% seen once. The TCR originated in a woman aged 65 to 85 with acute or convalescent COVID-19. The source material was peripheral blood. The V and J genes are TRBV7-9 and TRBJ2-1; 8 bases are shared with TRBD2. Here the CDR3 DNA reads TGTGCCAGCAGCCCTCCGGGACTAGGAAGGTCCAATGAGCAGTTCTTC. Its protein is CASSPPGLGRSNEQFF.